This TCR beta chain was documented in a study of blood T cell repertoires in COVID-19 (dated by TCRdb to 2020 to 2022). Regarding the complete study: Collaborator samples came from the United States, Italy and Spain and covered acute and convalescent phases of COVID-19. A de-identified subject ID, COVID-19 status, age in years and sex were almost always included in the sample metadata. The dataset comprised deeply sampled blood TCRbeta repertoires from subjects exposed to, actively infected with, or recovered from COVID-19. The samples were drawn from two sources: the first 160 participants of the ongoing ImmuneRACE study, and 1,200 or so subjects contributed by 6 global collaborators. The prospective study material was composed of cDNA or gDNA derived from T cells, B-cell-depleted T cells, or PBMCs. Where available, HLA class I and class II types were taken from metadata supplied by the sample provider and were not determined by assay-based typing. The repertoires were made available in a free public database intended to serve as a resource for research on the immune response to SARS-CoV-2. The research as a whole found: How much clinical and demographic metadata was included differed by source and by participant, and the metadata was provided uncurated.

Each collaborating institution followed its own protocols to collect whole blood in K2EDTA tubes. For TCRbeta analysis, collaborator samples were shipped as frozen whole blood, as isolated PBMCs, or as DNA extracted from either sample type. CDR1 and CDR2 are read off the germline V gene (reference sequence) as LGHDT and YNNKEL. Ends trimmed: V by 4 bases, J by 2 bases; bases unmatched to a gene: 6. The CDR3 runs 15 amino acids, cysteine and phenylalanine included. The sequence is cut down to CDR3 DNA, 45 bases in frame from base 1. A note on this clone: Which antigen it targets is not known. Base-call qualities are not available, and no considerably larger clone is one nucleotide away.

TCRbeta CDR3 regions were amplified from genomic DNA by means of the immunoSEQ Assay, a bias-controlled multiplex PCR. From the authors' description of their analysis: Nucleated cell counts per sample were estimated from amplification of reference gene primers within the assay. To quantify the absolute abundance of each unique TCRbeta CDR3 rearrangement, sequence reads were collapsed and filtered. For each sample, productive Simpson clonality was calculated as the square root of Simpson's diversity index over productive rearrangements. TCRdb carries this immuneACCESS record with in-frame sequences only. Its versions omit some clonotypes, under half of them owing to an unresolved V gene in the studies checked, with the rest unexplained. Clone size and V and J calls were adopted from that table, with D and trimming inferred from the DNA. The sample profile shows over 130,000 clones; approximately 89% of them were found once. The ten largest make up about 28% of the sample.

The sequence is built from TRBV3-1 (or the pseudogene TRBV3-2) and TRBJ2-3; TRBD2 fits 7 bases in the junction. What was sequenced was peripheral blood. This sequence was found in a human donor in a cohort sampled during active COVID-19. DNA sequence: TGTGCCAGCAGCCCCGGGGGGACCTACACAGATACGCAGTATTTT. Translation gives CASSPGGTYTDTQYF.